These T cell receptor beta chains were read from a single sample in a study of graft-versus-host responses after intestinal transplantation. TCRdb keeps only in-frame clones here, not all; method: immunoSEQ multiplex PCR. The sample contains 12,000 or so clones, 80% of which appear only once. The sample was PBMCs, taken 494 days after intestinal transplant. The receptors originated from a human patient who received an intestinal transplant, so some T cells may come from the graft donor. CDR3s include the opening cysteine and the closing phenylalanine or tryptophan. The D gene is left open where the match is weak. Rows may omit the clone size; those that give it use once, few, many or a size class.

D,J,size,V,DNA,CDR3
TRBD1,TRBJ1-1,-,TRBV13,TGTGCCAGCAGCTACTCTATTGTCGAACAGGGGGGGAACACTGAAGCTTTCTTT,CASSYSIVEQGGNTEAFF
-,TRBJ2-1,-,TRBV21-1,TGTGCCAGCAGCAAAGAGGCGGGAGCTCTTTGCGATGAGCAGTTCTTC,CASSKEAGALCDEQFF
TRBD1,TRBJ1-4,-,TRBV19,TGTGCCAGTAGTATCCCGGGACAGGGTGCAACTAATGAAAAACTGTTTTTT,CASSIPGQGATNEKLFF
-,TRBJ1-2,-,TRBV5-6,TGTGCCAGCAGCTTGAGTACGACCTCTAACTATGGCTACACCTTC,CASSLSTTSNYGYTF
-,TRBJ2-2,-,TRBV7-8,TGTGCCAGCAGCTTAGCGGGAACTACCGGGGAGCTGTTTTTT,CASSLAGTTGELFF
-,TRBJ2-1,-,TRBV10-3,TGTGCCATCAGTAGACTTGACAATGAGCAGTTCTTC,CAISRLDNEQFF
-,TRBJ1-1,few,TRBV30,TGTGCCTGGACTGGAATGAACACTGAAGCTTTCTTT,CAWTGMNTEAFF
TRBD2,TRBJ2-7,few,TRBV4-2,TGTGCCAGCAGCCAAGGACTAGCGGGAGGCTACGAGCAGTACTTC,CASSQGLAGGYEQYF
-,TRBJ1-6,-,TRBV18,TGTGCCAGCTCCCCCTCGCGGAGGGATAATTCACCCCTCCACTTT,CASSPSRRDNSPLHF
TRBD1,TRBJ1-6,-,TRBV6-5,TGTGCCAGCAGTCAGGACAGGGATTCACCCCTCCACTTT,CASSQDRDSPLHF
TRBD2,TRBJ2-5,-,TRBV27,TGTGCCAGCAGTCCAAGACTAGCGCAAGAGACCCAGTACTTC,CASSPRLAQETQYF
-,TRBJ1-4,-,TRBV6-5,TGTGCCAGCGGGTGGCAGGCGACCGAAAAACTGTTTTTT,CASGWQATEKLFF
-,TRBJ2-7,-,TRBV6-4,TGTGCCAGCAGTCAACAGGTATACGAGCAGTACTTC,CASSQQVYEQYF
TRBD2,TRBJ2-3,-,TRBV5-1,TGCGCCAGCAGCGAGGGACTAGTAACAGATACGCAGTATTTT,CASSEGLVTDTQYF
-,TRBJ2-3,-,TRBV11-2,TGTGCCAGCAGCTTGGGGACACAGTTCACAGATACGCAGTATTTT,CASSLGTQFTDTQYF
-,TRBJ2-7,-,TRBV25-1,TGTGCCAGCAGTGAGGCGGGAATAAACCACGAGCAGTACTTC,CASSEAGINHEQYF
TRBD2,TRBJ2-7,-,TRBV2,TGTGCCAGCAGTGTGGTAGCGGGGGGCCACGAGCAGTACTTC,CASSVVAGGHEQYF
-,TRBJ2-6,-,TRBV9,TGTGCCAGCAGCGCACTAATAGGGGGAGCCAACGTCCTGACTTTC,CASSALIGGANVLTF
-,TRBJ2-7,-,TRBV18,TGTGCCAGCTCACAAGTGCGTCTTAGCTCCTACGAGCAGTACTTC,CASSQVRLSSYEQYF
-,TRBJ2-1,-,TRBV2,TGTGCCAGCAGTGAAGCTGGGCAGTTCTTC,CASSEAGQFF
-,TRBJ1-6,-,TRBV28,TGTGCCAGCAGTTTTCCCGGACTGCTCTTGGCTAATTCACCCCTCCACTTT,CASSFPGLLLANSPLHF
-,TRBJ1-2,-,TRBV7-9,TGTGCCAGCAGCTTAGCAGGACAGTCGTCCCACTATGGCTACACCTTC,CASSLAGQSSHYGYTF
-,TRBJ2-7,-,TRBV11-1,TGTGCCAGCAGCTTAGTCCAGAACTACGAGCAGTACTTC,CASSLVQNYEQYF
-,TRBJ2-2,-,TRBV6-4,TGTGCCAGCAGTGCGGGGAACACCGGGGAGCTGTTTTTT,CASSAGNTGELFF
TRBD2,TRBJ2-7,-,TRBV12-5,TGTGCTAGTGGCCCTGGGACTAGCGGGAGGGACAGCTCCTACGAGCAGTACTTC,CASGPGTSGRDSSYEQYF
-,TRBJ1-1,-,TRBV6-6,TGTGCCAGCAGTTACTCGGGGGCGCGCACTGAAGCTTTCTTT,CASSYSGARTEAFF
-,TRBJ2-7,few,TRBV6-4,TGTGCCAGCAGTGACTCGCCGGGGGACTCCTACGAGCAGTACTTC,CASSDSPGDSYEQYF
-,TRBJ2-7,-,TRBV18,TGTGCCAGCTCACCACCGTCCAGGGGCATTATCGACGAGCAGTACTTC,CASSPPSRGIIDEQYF
-,TRBJ2-7,-,TRBV9,TGTGCCCCGCGTTCTAGCTCCTACGAGCAGTACTTC,CAPRSSSYEQYF
TRBD2,TRBJ2-3,-,TRBV29-1,TGCAGCGTTCGACTAGCGGGAGGGCCCACAGATACGCAGTATTTT,CSVRLAGGPTDTQYF
TRBD1,TRBJ2-1,-,TRBV5-1,TGCGCCAGCAGCTCGGACAGGGGCCTGATGGATGAGCAGTTCTTC,CASSSDRGLMDEQFF
TRBD1,TRBJ2-5,-,TRBV7-7,TGTGCTAGCAGCTTAGGACAGGGAAAGACCCAGTACTTC,CASSLGQGKTQYF
-,TRBJ2-1,few,TRBV19,TGTGCCAGTGGCCTGGCTAACAGGGACTACAATGAGCAGTTCTTC,CASGLANRDYNEQFF
-,TRBJ2-3,-,TRBV10-1,TGCGCCAGCACCCCGGGGGTTGGCGATACGCAGTATTTT,CASTPGVGDTQYF
-,TRBJ1-2,-,TRBV18,TGTGCCAGCTCACCAAGTGCGCGGGACTATGGCTACACCTTC,CASSPSARDYGYTF
-,TRBJ1-1,-,TRBV6-1,TGTGCCAGCAGTGTTGATGGGGCAGCCGGAGCTTTCTTT,CASSVDGAAGAFF
-,TRBJ1-2,large,TRBV28,TGTGCCCGCCGGGGGGCGGGGAGGGGGACTCTAAACTATGGCTACACCTTC,CARRGAGRGTLNYGYTF
TRBD1,TRBJ2-5,-,TRBV10-3,TGTGCCATCAGTACCCGGACAGGGGCGGGGGAGACCCAGTACTTC,CAISTRTGAGETQYF
TRBD1,TRBJ2-5,-,TRBV9,TGTGCCAGCAGCATGGGGACAGGGGCCCAAGAGACCCAGTACTTC,CASSMGTGAQETQYF
-,TRBJ1-5,-,TRBV19,TGTGCCAGTAGTATTCGGACGGGCAATCAGCCCCAGCATTTT,CASSIRTGNQPQHF
-,TRBJ1-5,medium-sized,TRBV7-8,TGTGCCAGCAGCTTATTTCATCAGCCCCAGCATTTT,CASSLFHQPQHF
-,TRBJ2-7,-,TRBV14,TGTGCCAGCAGCCAAGGTACCGGGATCGTTTACTACGAGCAGTACTTC,CASSQGTGIVYYEQYF
-,TRBJ2-7,-,TRBV7-6,TGTGCCAGCAGCTTAGAAGGGACTGGGCCCTACGAGCAGTACTTC,CASSLEGTGPYEQYF
-,TRBJ2-5,-,TRBV5-4,TGTGCCAGCAGCTCCCGGTTAACAGGGGAGGGGGCCCAGTACTTC,CASSSRLTGEGAQYF
-,TRBJ2-3,-,TRBV4-2,TGTGCCAGCAGCCAAGAGTGGGCTCCTACAGATACGCAGTATTTT,CASSQEWAPTDTQYF
-,TRBJ1-4,-,TRBV6-4,TGTGCCAGCAGTGGGACAGCAACTAATGAAAAACTGTTTTTT,CASSGTATNEKLFF